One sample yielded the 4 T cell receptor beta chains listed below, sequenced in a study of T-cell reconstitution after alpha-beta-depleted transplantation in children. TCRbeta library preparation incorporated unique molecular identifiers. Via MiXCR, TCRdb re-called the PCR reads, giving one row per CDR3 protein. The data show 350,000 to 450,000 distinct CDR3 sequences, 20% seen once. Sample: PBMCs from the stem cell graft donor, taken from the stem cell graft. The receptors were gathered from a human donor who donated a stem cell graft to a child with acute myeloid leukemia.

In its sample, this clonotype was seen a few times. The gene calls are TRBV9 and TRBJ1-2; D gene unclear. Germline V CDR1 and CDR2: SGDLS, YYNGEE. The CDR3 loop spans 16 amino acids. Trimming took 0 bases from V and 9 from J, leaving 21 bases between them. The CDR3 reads CASSVGGEVGRLSYTF. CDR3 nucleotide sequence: TGTGCCAGCAGCGTAGGTGGGGAAGTCGGGAGGTTAAGCTACACCTTC.

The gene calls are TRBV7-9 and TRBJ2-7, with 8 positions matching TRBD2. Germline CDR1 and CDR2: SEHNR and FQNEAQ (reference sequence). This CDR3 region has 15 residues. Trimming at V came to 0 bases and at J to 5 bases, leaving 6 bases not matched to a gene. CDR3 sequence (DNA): TGTGCCAGCAGCTTAGCAACAGCGGGAGTGGACGAGCAGTACTTC. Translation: CASSLATAGVDEQYF.

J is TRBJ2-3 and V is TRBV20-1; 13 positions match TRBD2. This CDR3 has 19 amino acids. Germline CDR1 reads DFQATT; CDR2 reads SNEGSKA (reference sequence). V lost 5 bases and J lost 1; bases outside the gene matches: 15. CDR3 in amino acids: CSASGLAGVGAFGTDTQYF. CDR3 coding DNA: TGCAGTGCTTCTGGACTAGCGGGAGTCGGGGCGTTCGGCACAGATACGCAGTATTTT.

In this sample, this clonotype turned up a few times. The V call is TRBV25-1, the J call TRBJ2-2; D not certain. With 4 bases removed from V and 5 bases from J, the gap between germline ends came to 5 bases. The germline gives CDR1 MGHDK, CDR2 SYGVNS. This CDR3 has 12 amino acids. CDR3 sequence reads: CASSGGTGELFF. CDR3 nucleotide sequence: TGTGCCAGCAGTGGGGGTACCGGGGAGCTGTTTTTT. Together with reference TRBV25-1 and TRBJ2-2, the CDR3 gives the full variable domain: EADIYQTPRYLVIGTGKKITLECSQTMGHDKMYWYQQDPGMELHLIHYSYGVNSTEKGDLSSESTVSRIRTEHFPLTLESARPSHTSQYLCASSGGTGELFFGEGSRLTVL.